This T cell receptor beta chain was recorded in a study of siplizumab effects on memory and regulatory T cells (dated by TCRdb to about 2019). About the full investigation: The study looked at the effect of siplizumab, an anti-CD2 antibody, on alloreactive T-cell subsets in allogeneic mixed lymphocyte reactions made from human PBMCs. Results and caveats for the whole study, not just this receptor: Greater diversity appeared to be present in unstimulated naive T cells than in memory T cells, and a substantial contribution to the alloresponse seemed to be made by naive cells. No functional confirmation was obtained for the suppressive function of proliferating Tregs from siplizumab cultures. Siplizumab significantly lowered the cumulative frequency of alloreactive sequences that could be traced to unstimulated CD4+ memory T cells. For roughly 75-96% of proliferating CD4+ or CD8+ clones, no naive or memory phenotype could be assigned. Of the alloreactive CD4+ clones that could be mapped, the Treg-derived share averaged roughly 73% with siplizumab compared with 25% to 30% in control reactions. Because sequences below about 10^-5 frequency were poorly captured, only a minor fraction of alloreactive clones could be mapped to unstimulated subsets.

Libraries were made using the immunoSEQ multiplex PCR assay. The deep sequencing platform assayed approximately 10^5 TCR templates per sample. Genomic DNA extracted from sorted T cells was used for TCRbeta CDR3 sequencing. Concerning the study's data processing: The R programming language was used for clonal analysis of TCRbeta CDR3 data. Alloreactive CD4+ and CD8+ clones were identified by comparing unstimulated samples to CFSE-low samples taken after the reaction. By matching sequences to the repertoires of sorted unstimulated Treg and non-Treg cells, each alloreactive CD4+ clone was assigned a regulatory or non-regulatory origin. Held by TCRdb, this immuneACCESS table contains in-frame sequences only and omits some clones. Under half of the omission traces to an unresolved V gene where checked; the cause of the rest is unknown. V, J and clone size reflect that table, while D and trimming were determined from the DNA. The sample table contains tens of thousands of clones; only one count was recorded for roughly 96% of them. The biggest ten clones account for around 0.03% of the sample.

At the junction V is shortened by 3 bases and J by 6 bases, with 16 bases in between. CDR3 length: 15 amino acids, cysteine to phenylalanine. Here the CDR3 DNA is all that survives: 45 bases in frame from base 1. The germline V gene (reference sequence) provides CDR1 SGHNT and CDR2 YYREEE. About this clone itself: The target of this receptor is not known. Base qualities are not provided; no much larger clone lies one nucleotide away.

In addition, sequencing in three donor pairs included unstimulated CD8+ effector memory subsets alongside CD4+ naive, CD8+ naive, CD8+ TEMRA and CD4+ memory subsets. Sorted unstimulated T cells and proliferating T cells recovered from mixed lymphocyte reactions were subjected to TCRbeta CDR3 sequencing. Fresh whole blood from fewer than 11 HLA-typed healthy donors served as the source for isolating PBMCs. Sequenced material: naive CD4+ T cells sorted from blood. The intended sense of this specimen's cell subset or site label: unstimulated naive T cells. The sequence derives from a human donor in good health. This sequence uses TRBV5-4 and TRBJ1-3; a tentative D match to TRBD1 spans 5 bases. The encoded CDR3 is CASSYVGRGLNTIYF. The DNA reads TGTGCCAGCAGCTACGTTGGCCGGGGACTAAACACCATATATTTT.